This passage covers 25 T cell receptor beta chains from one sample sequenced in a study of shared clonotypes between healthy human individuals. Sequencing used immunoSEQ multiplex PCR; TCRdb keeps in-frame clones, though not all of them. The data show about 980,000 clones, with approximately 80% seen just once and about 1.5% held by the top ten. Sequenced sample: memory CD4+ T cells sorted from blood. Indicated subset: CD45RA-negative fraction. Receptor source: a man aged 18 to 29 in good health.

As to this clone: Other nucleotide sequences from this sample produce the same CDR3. In DNA, the CDR3 is TGCGCCAGCAGCTTGGTCCCAGGGGGCTACGAGCAGTACTTC. Protein sequence: CASSLVPGGYEQYF. The V gene is TRBV5-1, the J gene TRBJ2-7; 7 bases line up with TRBD1. The V and J ends lost 0 bases and 3 bases, in that order; junction bases with no gene match: 3. The CDR3 is 14 residues long. The V gene's germline CDR1 is SGHRS and CDR2 YFSETQ.

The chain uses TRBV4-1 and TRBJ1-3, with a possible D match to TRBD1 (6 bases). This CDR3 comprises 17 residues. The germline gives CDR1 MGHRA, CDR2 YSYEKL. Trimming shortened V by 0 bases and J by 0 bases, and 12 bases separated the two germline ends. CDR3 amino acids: CASSQEGGKYSGNTIYF. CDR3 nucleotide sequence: TGCGCCAGCAGCCAAGAAGGGGGGAAATACTCTGGAAACACCATATATTTT.

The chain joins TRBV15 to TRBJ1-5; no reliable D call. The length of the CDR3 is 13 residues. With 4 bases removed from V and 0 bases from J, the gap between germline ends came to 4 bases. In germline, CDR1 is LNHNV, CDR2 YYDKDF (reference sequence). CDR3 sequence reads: CATSIDSNQPQHF. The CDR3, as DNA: TGTGCCACCAGCATCGATAGCAATCAGCCCCAGCATTTT.

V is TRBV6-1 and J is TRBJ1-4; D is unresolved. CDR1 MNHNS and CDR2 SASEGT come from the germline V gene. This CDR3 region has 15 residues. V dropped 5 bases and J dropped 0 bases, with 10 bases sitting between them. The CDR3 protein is CASSITPATNEKLFF. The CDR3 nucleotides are TGTGCCAGCAGTATTACCCCTGCAACTAATGAAAAACTGTTTTTT.

The CDR3 region is CAWTAGRSGETQYF. CDR3 DNA sequence: TGTGCCTGGACTGCGGGGCGGTCTGGAGAGACCCAGTACTTC. The chain uses TRBV30 and TRBJ2-5; D is perhaps TRBD2 (6 bases). The CDR3 runs 14 residues. V was trimmed by 4 bases and J by 4 bases, leaving 16 bases between them. Per germline, CDR1 GTSNPN and CDR2 SVGIG (reference sequence).

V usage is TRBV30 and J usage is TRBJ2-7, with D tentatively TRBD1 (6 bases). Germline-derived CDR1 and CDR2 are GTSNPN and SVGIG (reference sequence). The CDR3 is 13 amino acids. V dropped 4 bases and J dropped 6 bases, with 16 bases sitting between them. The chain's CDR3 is CAWTATGSGEQYF. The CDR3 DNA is TGTGCCTGGACCGCGACAGGTTCCGGCGAGCAGTACTTC. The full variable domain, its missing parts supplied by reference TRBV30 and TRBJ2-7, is SQTIHQWPATLVQPVGSPLSLECTVEGTSNPNLYWYRQAAGRGLQLLFYSVGIGQISSEVPQNLSASRPQDRQFILSSKKLLLSDSGFYLCAWTATGSGEQYFGPGTRLTVT.

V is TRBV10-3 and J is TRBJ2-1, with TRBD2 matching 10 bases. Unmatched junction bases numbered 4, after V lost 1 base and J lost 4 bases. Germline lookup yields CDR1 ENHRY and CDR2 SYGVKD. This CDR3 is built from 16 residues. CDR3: CAISELGLAIYNEQFF. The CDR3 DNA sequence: TGTGCCATCAGTGAGTTGGGACTAGCGATTTACAATGAGCAGTTCTTC.

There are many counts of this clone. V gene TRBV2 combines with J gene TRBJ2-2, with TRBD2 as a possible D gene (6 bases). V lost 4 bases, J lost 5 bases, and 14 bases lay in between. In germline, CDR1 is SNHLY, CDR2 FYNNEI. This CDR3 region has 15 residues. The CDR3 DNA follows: TGTGCCAGCAGTGTCAGGAGGGGCGGAACCGGGGAGCTGTTTTTT. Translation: CASSVRRGGTGELFF.

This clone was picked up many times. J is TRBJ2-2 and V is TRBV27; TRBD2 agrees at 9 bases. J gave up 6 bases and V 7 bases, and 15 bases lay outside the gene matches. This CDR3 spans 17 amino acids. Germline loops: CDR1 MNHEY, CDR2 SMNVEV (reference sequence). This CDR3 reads CASMSVVSGSSAGELFF. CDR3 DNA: TGTGCCAGCATGTCGGTAGTTAGCGGGAGTTCCGCCGGGGAGCTGTTTTTT.

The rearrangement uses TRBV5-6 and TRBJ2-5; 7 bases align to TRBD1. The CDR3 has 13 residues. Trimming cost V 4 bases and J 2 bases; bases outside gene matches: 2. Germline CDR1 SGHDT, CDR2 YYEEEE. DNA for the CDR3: TGTGCCAGCAGCAGGGGACAGCAAGAGACCCAGTACTTC. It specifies CASSRGQQETQYF. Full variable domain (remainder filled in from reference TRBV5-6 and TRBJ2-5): DAGVTQSPTHLIKTRGQQVTLRCSPKSGHDTVSWYQQALGQGPQFIFQYYEEEERQRGNFPDRFSGHQFPNYSSELNVNALLLGDSALYLCASSRGQQETQYFGPGTRLLVL.

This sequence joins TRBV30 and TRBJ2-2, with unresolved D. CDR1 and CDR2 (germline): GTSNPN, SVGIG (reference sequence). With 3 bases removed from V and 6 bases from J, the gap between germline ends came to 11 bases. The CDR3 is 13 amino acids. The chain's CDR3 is CAWRLAPAGELFF. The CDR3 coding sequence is TGTGCCTGGAGGTTAGCTCCCGCCGGGGAGCTGTTTTTT.

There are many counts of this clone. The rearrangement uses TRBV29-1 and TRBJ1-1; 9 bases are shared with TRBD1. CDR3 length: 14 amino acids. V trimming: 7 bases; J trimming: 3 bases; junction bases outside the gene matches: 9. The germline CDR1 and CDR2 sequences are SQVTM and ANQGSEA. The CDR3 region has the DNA TGCAGCGCTCAAACGACAGGGGGGGACACTGAAGCTTTCTTT. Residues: CSAQTTGGDTEAFF.

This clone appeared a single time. The CDR3 DNA sequence: TGTGCCAGTAGTGGGGGTTCGGGGGTCCAAGAGACCCAGTACTTC. As protein: CASSGGSGVQETQYF. The chain links TRBV19 to TRBJ2-5; D is possibly TRBD2 (6 bases). The CDR3 is 15 amino acids. V was pared by 5 bases and J by 1 base, with 14 bases between. Germline V gene sequence: CDR1 LNHDA, CDR2 SQIVND (reference sequence).

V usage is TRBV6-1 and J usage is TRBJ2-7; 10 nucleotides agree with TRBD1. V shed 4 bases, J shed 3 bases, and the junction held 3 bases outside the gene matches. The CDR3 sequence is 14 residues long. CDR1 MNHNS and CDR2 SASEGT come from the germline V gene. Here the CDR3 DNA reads TGTGCCAGCAGTGTGGGACAGGGGTACTACGAGCAGTACTTC. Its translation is CASSVGQGYYEQYF.

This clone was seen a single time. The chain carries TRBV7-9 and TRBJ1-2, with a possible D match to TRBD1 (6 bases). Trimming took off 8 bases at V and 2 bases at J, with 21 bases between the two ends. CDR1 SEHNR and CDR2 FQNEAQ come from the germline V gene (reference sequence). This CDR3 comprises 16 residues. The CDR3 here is CASASAVGGQNYGYTF. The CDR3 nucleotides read TGTGCCAGCGCCTCAGCCGTAGGGGGTCAAAACTATGGCTACACCTTC.

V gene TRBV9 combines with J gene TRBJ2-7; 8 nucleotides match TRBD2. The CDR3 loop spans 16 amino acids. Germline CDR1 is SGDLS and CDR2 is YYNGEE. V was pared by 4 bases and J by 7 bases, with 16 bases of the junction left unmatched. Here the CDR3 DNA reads TGTGCCAGCAGCACCGGAGGGGGTAGCGGGAAGGGAGAGCAGTACTTC. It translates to CASSTGGGSGKGEQYF.

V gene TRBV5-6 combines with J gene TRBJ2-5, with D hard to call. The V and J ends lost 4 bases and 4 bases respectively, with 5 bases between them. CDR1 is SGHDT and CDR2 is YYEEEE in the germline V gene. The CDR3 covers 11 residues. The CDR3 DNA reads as TGTGCCAGCAGCCAACTAGAGACCCAGTACTTC. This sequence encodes CASSQLETQYF. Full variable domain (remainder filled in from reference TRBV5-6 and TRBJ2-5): DAGVTQSPTHLIKTRGQQVTLRCSPKSGHDTVSWYQQALGQGPQFIFQYYEEEERQRGNFPDRFSGHQFPNYSSELNVNALLLGDSALYLCASSQLETQYFGPGTRLLVL.

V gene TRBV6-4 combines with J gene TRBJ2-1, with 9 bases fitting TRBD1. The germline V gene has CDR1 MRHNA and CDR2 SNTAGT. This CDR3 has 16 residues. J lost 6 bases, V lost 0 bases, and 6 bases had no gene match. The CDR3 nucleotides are TGTGCCAGCAGTGACTCCTGGACAGGGGAGAGCAATGAGCAGTTCTTC. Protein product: CASSDSWTGESNEQFF.

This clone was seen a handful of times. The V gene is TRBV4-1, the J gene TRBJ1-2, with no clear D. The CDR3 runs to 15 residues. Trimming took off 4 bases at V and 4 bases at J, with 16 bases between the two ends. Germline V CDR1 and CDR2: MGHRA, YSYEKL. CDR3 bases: TGCGCCAGCAGCCCCGGGCAACGGGGTGGCTATGGCTACACCTTC. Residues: CASSPGQRGGYGYTF.

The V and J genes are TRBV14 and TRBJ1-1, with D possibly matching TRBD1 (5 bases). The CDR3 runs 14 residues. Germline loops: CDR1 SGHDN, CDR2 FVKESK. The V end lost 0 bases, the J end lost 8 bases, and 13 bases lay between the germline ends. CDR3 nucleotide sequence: TGTGCCAGCAGCCAAGATAGGCAGGGAGTAGAAGCTTTCTTT. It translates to CASSQDRQGVEAFF.

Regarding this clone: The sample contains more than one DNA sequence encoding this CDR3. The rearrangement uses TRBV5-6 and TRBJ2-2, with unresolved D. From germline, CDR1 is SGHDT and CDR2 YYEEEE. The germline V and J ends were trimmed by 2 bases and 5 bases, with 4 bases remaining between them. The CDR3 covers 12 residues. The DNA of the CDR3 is TGTGCCAGCAGCTTACCTACCGGGGAGCTGTTTTTT. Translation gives CASSLPTGELFF.

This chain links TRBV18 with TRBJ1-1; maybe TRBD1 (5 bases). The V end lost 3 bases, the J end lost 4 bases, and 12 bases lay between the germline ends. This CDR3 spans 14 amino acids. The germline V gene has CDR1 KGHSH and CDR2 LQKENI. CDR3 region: CASSPSRVLTEAFF. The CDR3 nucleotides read TGTGCCAGCTCACCGTCCAGGGTCCTCACTGAAGCTTTCTTT.

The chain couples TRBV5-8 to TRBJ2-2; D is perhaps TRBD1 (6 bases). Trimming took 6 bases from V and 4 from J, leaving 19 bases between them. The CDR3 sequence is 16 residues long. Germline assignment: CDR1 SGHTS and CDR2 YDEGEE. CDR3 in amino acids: CASTLPRGTPTGELFF. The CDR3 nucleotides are TGTGCCAGCACCCTACCACGAGGGACACCCACCGGGGAGCTGTTTTTT.

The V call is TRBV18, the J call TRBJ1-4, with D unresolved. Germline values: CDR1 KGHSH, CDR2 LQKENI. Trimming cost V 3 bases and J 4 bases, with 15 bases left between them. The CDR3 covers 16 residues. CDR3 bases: TGTGCCAGCTCACCTACTCGTTTGTCTAATAATGAAAAACTGTTTTTT. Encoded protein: CASSPTRLSNNEKLFF.

The CDR3 reads CAWSVIQGGRSYTF. The CDR3 DNA is TGTGCCTGGAGTGTCATACAAGGGGGACGGAGCTACACCTTC. This rearrangement joins TRBV30 to TRBJ1-2; D might be TRBD1 (6 bases). In germline, CDR1 is GTSNPN, CDR2 SVGIG (reference sequence). V was trimmed by 0 bases and J by 9 bases, leaving 17 bases between them. The CDR3 runs 14 residues. The full variable domain, with the rest looked up from reference TRBV30 and TRBJ1-2, is SQTIHQWPATLVQPVGSPLSLECTVEGTSNPNLYWYRQAAGRGLQLLFYSVGIGQISSEVPQNLSASRPQDRQFILSSKKLLLSDSGFYLCAWSVIQGGRSYTFGSGTRLTVV.